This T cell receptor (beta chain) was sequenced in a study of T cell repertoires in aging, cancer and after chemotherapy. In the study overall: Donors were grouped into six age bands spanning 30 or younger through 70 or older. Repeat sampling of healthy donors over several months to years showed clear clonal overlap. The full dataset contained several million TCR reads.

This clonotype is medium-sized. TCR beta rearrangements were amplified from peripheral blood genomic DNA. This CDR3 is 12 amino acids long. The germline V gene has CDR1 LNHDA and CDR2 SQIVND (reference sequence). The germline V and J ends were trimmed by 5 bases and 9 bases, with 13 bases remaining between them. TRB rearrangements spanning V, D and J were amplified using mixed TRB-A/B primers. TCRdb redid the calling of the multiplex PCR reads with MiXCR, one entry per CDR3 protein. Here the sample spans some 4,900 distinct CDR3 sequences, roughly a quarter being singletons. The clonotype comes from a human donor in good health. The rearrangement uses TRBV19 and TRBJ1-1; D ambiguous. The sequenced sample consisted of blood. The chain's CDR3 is CASSSQRTKAFF. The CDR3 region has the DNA TGTGCCAGTAGTTCTCAGCGGACTAAAGCTTTCTTT.